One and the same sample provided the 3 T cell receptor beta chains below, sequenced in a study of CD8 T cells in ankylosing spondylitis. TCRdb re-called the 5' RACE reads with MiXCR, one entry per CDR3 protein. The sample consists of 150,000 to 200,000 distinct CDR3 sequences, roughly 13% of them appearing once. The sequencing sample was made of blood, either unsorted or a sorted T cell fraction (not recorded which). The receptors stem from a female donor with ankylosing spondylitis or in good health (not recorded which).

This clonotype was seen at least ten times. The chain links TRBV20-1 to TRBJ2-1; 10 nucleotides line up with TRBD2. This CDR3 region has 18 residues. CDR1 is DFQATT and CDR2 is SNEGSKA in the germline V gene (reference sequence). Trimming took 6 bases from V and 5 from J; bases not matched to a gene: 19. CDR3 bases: TGCAGTGCCCCCTTTTGGGGTAGCGGGAGGCCAACCGACAATGAGCAGTTCTTC. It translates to CSAPFWGSGRPTDNEQFF.

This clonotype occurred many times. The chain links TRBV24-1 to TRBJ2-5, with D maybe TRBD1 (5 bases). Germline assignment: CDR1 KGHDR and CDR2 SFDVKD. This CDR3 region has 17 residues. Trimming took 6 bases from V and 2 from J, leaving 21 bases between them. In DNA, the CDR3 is TGTGCCACCAGTACCCGCGCAGGGTTGGTTGGGCAAGAGACCCAGTACTTC. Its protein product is CATSTRAGLVGQETQYF.

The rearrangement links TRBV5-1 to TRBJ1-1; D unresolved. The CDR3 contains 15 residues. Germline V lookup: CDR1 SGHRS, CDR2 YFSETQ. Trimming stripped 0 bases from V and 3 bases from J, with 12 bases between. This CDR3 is CASSLVTFQDTEAFF. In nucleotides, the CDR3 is TGCGCCAGCAGCTTGGTTACGTTCCAAGACACTGAAGCTTTCTTT.